This passage covers 3 T cell receptor beta chains from one sample sequenced in a study of lymphopenia after photon versus proton radiotherapy. Libraries were prepared by immunoSEQ multiplex PCR; TCRdb keeps only in-frame clonotypes and omits some of them. Of approximately 160,000 clones listed, about 88% are singletons. Source: peripheral blood, taken from a patient treated with photon-based radiotherapy. Source of these receptors: a man aged 45-65 years with gastric cancer.

The chain uses TRBV28 and TRBJ1-2; D not resolved. This CDR3 comprises 16 residues. Germline-derived CDR1 and CDR2 are MDHEN and SYDVKM. V lost 3 bases and J 1 base, leaving 15 bases between the germline ends. CDR3 in DNA: TGTGCCAGCAGTTTGCCCTCCTCAGAAATTAACTATGGCTACACCTTC. It specifies CASSLPSSEINYGYTF.

J is TRBJ2-5 and V is TRBV2, with TRBD1 matching over 7 bases. From germline, CDR1 is SNHLY and CDR2 FYNNEI. V lost 6 bases to trimming and J lost 1 base; unmatched junction nucleotides: 2. The CDR3 length is 13 residues. The CDR3, as DNA: TGTGCCAGCAGCAACAGGGGCCAAGAGACCCAGTACTTC. It yields the protein CASSNRGQETQYF.

The chain carries TRBV10-1 and TRBJ2-5; 9 bases match TRBD2. This CDR3 comprises 15 residues. In germline, CDR1 is WNHNN, CDR2 SYGVQD (reference sequence). The V gene end was trimmed by 8 bases and the J gene end by 3 bases; junction bases not matched to a gene: 10. The CDR3 sequence is CASGSTASGKETQYF. Written as DNA, the CDR3 is TGCGCCAGCGGTAGTACGGCTAGCGGGAAAGAGACCCAGTACTTC.